This T cell receptor (beta chain) derives from a study of blood T cell repertoires in COVID-19. Whole-study context: Donors in the United States, Italy and Spain gave samples during acute or convalescent COVID-19.

Assay: immunoSEQ multiplex PCR; the TCRdb copy retains only in-frame clones and omits some. This table holds some 200,000 clones, more than 75% found once. CDR1 MNHEY and CDR2 SVGAGI come from the germline V gene. V was pared by 3 bases and J by 5 bases, with 10 bases between. CDR3 size: 13 residues. With respect to this clone: The sample has other DNA sequences that encode this CDR3 too.

The sequenced sample was peripheral blood. The receptor was isolated from a middle-aged man with active or convalescent COVID-19. The chain couples TRBV6-5 to TRBJ1-1, with D possibly being TRBD1 (5 bases). This CDR3 is CASSYRGDTEAFF. The CDR3 DNA reads as TGTGCCAGCAGTTATCGGGGGGATACTGAAGCTTTCTTT.